The subject of this entry is one T cell receptor (beta chain). The protocol was immunoSEQ multiplex PCR, while the TCRdb copy is restricted to in-frame clones and leaves out a portion. Among some 7,000 clones, 30% were seen once, and the ten largest hold about 4%. Irradiated, violet-dye-labeled stimulators (around 200,000) were plated alongside around 200,000 CFSE-labeled responders. Post-reaction, proliferating CD3+CD4+ and CD3+CD8+ responders (CFSE-low) were sorted. The entry originates in a study of graft-versus-host responses after intestinal transplantation. About the study: For 2 to 4 years after anti-thymocyte globulin induction, all recipients took tacrolimus and steroids.

The germline CDR1 and CDR2 sequences are SGHNT and YYREEE (reference sequence). V lost 3 bases to trimming and J lost 2 bases, with 7 bases between them. The CDR3 extends over 13 amino acids. Points from the study as a whole: Allograft clonal ratios (graft-versus-host to host-versus-graft) were high in patients who had graft-donor T cell macrochimerism.

The sample consisted of alloreactive CD4+ T cells from a mixed lymphocyte reaction culture, taken before transplantation. Noted subset: CFSE-low proliferating T cells sorted from roughly six-day pre-transplant mixed lymphocyte reaction (GvH or HvG direction). The chain recombines TRBV5-4 with TRBJ2-3; unclear D gene. The TCR comes from a human patient who was an organ donor for intestinal transplantation. CDR3 sequence reads: CASSSGATDTQYF. For the CDR3, the DNA is TGTGCCAGCAGCTCTGGAGCCACAGATACGCAGTATTTT.